A selection of T cell receptor beta chains follows, all from one sample in a study of response to subunit inactivated influenza vaccine. TCRdb fed the RT-PCR reads into MiXCR, producing one record per CDR3 protein. The profile shows a few hundred thousand distinct CDR3 sequences, 12% of them singletons. Sequenced here: non-naive T cells sorted from PBMCs, sampled approximately 15 days before vaccination. The receptors stem from a man aged 50-59 years who received an inactivated influenza vaccine. CDR3s include the opening cysteine and the closing phenylalanine or tryptophan. D genes are given only for firm matches. Only some rows state a clone size, as once, few, many or a class for expanded clones.

>-|TRBJ2-3|TRBV3-1|many
TGTGCCAGCACCGTAAGTGGTAGCTCCGCAGATACGCAGTATTTT
CASTVSGSSADTQYF
>TRBD2|TRBJ2-4|TRBV4-3|-
TGCGCCAGCAGCCAGCTAGCGGGGGGGCCGGCCAAAAACATTCAGTACTTC
CASSQLAGGPAKNIQYF
>-|TRBJ1-1|TRBV4-1|many
TGCGCCAGCAGCCGCGGTACCCCCGGGTCTGAAGCTTTCTTT
CASSRGTPGSEAFF
>-|TRBJ2-2|TRBV15|-
TGTGCCACCAGCAGAGACCAGGGCGGTGCCGGGGAGCTGTTTTTT
CATSRDQGGAGELFF
>-|TRBJ1-2|TRBV7-9|-
TGTGCCAGCAGCTTAATGGGCAGCTATGGCTACACCTTC
CASSLMGSYGYTF
>-|TRBJ1-6|TRBV12-3/TRBV12-4|-
TGTGCCAGCAGTTTCGTGGGTAGTAATTCACCCCTCCACTTT
CASSFVGSNSPLHF
>TRBD1|TRBJ2-5|TRBV7-9|-
TGTGCCAGCACAAGTGGGACAGGGTTTAAAGAGACCCAGTACTTC
CASTSGTGFKETQYF
>TRBD2|TRBJ2-5|TRBV20-1|many
TGCAGTGCTAGAGGTGCGGGAGGGCCGGTGAAGACCCAGTACTTC
CSARGAGGPVKTQYF
>TRBD2|TRBJ2-3|TRBV5-1|many
TGCGCCAGCAGCCCATGGGGACTAGAGACTGATACGCAGTATTTT
CASSPWGLETDTQYF
>-|TRBJ1-1|TRBV29-1|few
TGCAGCGTTGGCCGGGCTAACACTGAAGCTTTCTTT
CSVGRANTEAFF
>-|TRBJ2-3|TRBV5-1|-
TGCGCCAGCAGGGATGGTGGGCAGAGGCAGTATTTT
CASRDGGQRQYF
>-|TRBJ2-1|TRBV20-1|-
TGCAGTGCTAGAATCCGACTCCAGGGAAGCTCCTACAATGAGCAGTTCTTC
CSARIRLQGSSYNEQFF
>TRBD2|TRBJ2-2|TRBV7-2|-
TGTGCCAGCAGCCCGCAGCTACTAGCGGGAGTCGGGGAGCTGTTTTTT
CASSPQLLAGVGELFF
>TRBD2|TRBJ2-1|TRBV20-1|few
TGCAGTGCTACTACTCCGGGACTAGCATCAGAGCAGTTCTTC
CSATTPGLASEQFF
>-|TRBJ2-6|TRBV2|-
TGTGCCAGCAGGATACAGCTCTCTGGGGCCAACGTCCTGACTTTC
CASRIQLSGANVLTF
>-|TRBJ2-7|TRBV4-2|-
TGTGCCAGCAGCCAAGATAATTTACAGGGAGGCTACGAGCAGTACTTC
CASSQDNLQGGYEQYF
>-|TRBJ2-2|TRBV14|-
TGTGCCAGCAGCCAGAACAGGGTCGGAACCGGGGAGCTGTTTTTT
CASSQNRVGTGELFF
>-|TRBJ2-2|TRBV10-1|-
TGCGCCAGCAGTAGGAGCAGGGATCAAACCGGGGAGCTGTTTTTT
CASSRSRDQTGELFF
>TRBD1|TRBJ2-2|TRBV18|-
TGTGCCAGCTCACCACAACAGGGGAGGAACACCGGGGAGCTGTTTTTT
CASSPQQGRNTGELFF
>TRBD1|TRBJ2-7|TRBV25-1|-
TGTGCCAGCAGTGAATGGGACGGACAGGGGCAGTACTTC
CASSEWDGQGQYF
>TRBD2|TRBJ2-3|TRBV12-3/TRBV12-4|many
TGTGCCAGCAGACGACTAGCGGGAACAGATACGCAGTATTTT
CASRRLAGTDTQYF
>-|TRBJ2-5|TRBV12-3/TRBV12-4|many
TGTGCCAGCAGGCAGGGGCGGGAGACCCAGTACTTC
CASRQGRETQYF
>-|TRBJ1-6|TRBV20-1|many
TGCAGTGCTAGAGGACCCCTGAGCTCCTATAATTCACCCCTCCACTTT
CSARGPLSSYNSPLHF
>-|TRBJ2-3|TRBV7-7|many
TGTGCCAGCAGCTTAGCGGGAGTCGCAGATACGCAGTATTTT
CASSLAGVADTQYF
>TRBD1|TRBJ1-2|TRBV7-9|few
TGTGCCAGCAGCGGAGGAGACAGGGTGGGCTATGGCTACACCTTC
CASSGGDRVGYGYTF
>TRBD2|TRBJ2-3|TRBV11-1|-
TGTGCCAGCAGCTTGGAGGGACTAGCGGGCACAGATACGCAGTATTTT
CASSLEGLAGTDTQYF
>-|TRBJ2-6|TRBV4-3|few
TGCGCCAGCAGCCACCGCAGGGGTTCTGGGGCCAACGTCCTGACTTTC
CASSHRRGSGANVLTF
>-|TRBJ2-5|TRBV6-2/TRBV6-3|few
TGTGCCAGCAGTTCTAATAAAAGGCAAGAGACCCAGTACTTC
CASSSNKRQETQYF
>TRBD1|TRBJ1-2|TRBV28|-
TGTGCCAGCAGTTCCCGCCGGGACAGGCCATATGGCTACACCTTC
CASSSRRDRPYGYTF
>-|TRBJ2-7|TRBV12-3/TRBV12-4|few
TGTGCCAGCACCCCGACGGATGCCTACGAGCAGTACTTC
CASTPTDAYEQYF
>-|TRBJ1-2|TRBV24-1|many
TGTGCCACCAGTGATGGCCCGGATGGCTACACCTTC
CATSDGPDGYTF
>-|TRBJ2-3|TRBV3-2|many
TGTGCCAGCAGCCTAACTAGCGGGGGGGCGTGGTCAGATACGCAGTATTTT
CASSLTSGGAWSDTQYF
>TRBD1|TRBJ2-7|TRBV7-8|-
TGTGCCAGCAGCCTCCCCTGGGACAGGCGGCGGGACGAGCAGTACTTC
CASSLPWDRRRDEQYF
>TRBD2|TRBJ2-7|TRBV5-5|many
TGTGCCAGCAGCCCCCCCGGGGGGAGAGGGGCCTACGAGCAGTACTTC
CASSPPGGRGAYEQYF
>-|TRBJ2-7|TRBV28|-
TGTGCCAGCAGCTCCGACCGTCGACCCTCCTACGAGCAGTACTTC
CASSSDRRPSYEQYF
>TRBD2|TRBJ2-7|TRBV20-1|few
TGCAGTGCTAGCCCGGGACTAGCGGGATACGAGCAGTACTTC
CSASPGLAGYEQYF
>-|TRBJ2-7|TRBV18|once
TGTGCCAGCTCACCCGTTGAGGGTAAAGTATTGGCCGAGCAGTACTTC
CASSPVEGKVLAEQYF
>TRBD1|TRBJ2-7|TRBV7-2|-
TGTGCCAGCAGCTCCCGGGACAGGATCTACGAGCAGTACTTC
CASSSRDRIYEQYF
>TRBD2|TRBJ2-4|TRBV6-2/TRBV6-3|few
TGTGCCAGCAGCTATACCGGGACTAGCCTAAACATTCAGTACTTC
CASSYTGTSLNIQYF
>TRBD1|TRBJ1-1|TRBV4-3|many
TGCGCCAGCAGCCAAGGCGGGGCAGGGGGCGAGGAGGCTTTCTTT
CASSQGGAGGEEAFF
>TRBD1|TRBJ1-1|TRBV4-3|few
TGCGCCAGCAGCCAAGGGGACAGGGGGGGCACTGAAGCTTTCTTT
CASSQGDRGGTEAFF
>TRBD1|TRBJ2-3|TRBV15|-
TGTGCCACCAGCAGAGATAGGGCAGGGGGAGTTAAAGATACGCAGTATTTT
CATSRDRAGGVKDTQYF
>TRBD1|TRBJ2-3|TRBV27|many
TGTGCCAGCAGTGACAGGGCAACAGATACGCAGTATTTT
CASSDRATDTQYF
>TRBD2|TRBJ2-3|TRBV7-2|many
TGTGCCAGCAGTTCACGTCTAGCGGGGGGCACAGATACGCAGTATTTT
CASSSRLAGGTDTQYF
>TRBD2|TRBJ2-5|TRBV6-2/TRBV6-3|many
TGTGCCAGCAGTTACATCCCCCCGGGACTAGCGGGAGGTCCCCCCCGGGAGACCCAGTACTTC
CASSYIPPGLAGGPPRETQYF
>-|TRBJ2-1|TRBV6-1|-
TGTGCCAGCATTCGGGGGAGCGGGTACAATGAGCAGTTCTTC
CASIRGSGYNEQFF
>-|TRBJ2-7|TRBV29-1|many
TGCAGCGTTGAAGATGTCGGGGGGCAATCCCCCTACGAGCAGTACTTC
CSVEDVGGQSPYEQYF